This TCR beta chain is drawn from a study of beta chain features in type 1 diabetes. Overall study findings and caveats: For patients, the naive, central memory and Treg TCRB repertoires appeared more alike than for healthy donors. All four CD4+ subsets of Type 1 diabetes patients contained TCRB CDR3s that were moderately but significantly shorter. At VDJ recombination sites, type 1 diabetes patients had fewer insertions and more deleted nucleotides.

This clone was counted between two and nine times. Its antigen is as yet unknown. The CDR3 spans 15 residues. Trimming took off 0 bases at V and 4 bases at J, with 11 bases between the two ends. Germline loops: CDR1 SGHRS, CDR2 YFSETQ. The study reverse transcribed the entire isolated RNA, so it sequenced expressed TCRB transcripts. Sequenced by immunoSEQ multiplex PCR; TCRdb stores in-frame clones only, minus some. The sample holds a few hundred thousand clones, roughly 12% seen once. Sequences were obtained from naive CD4+ T cells from blood. V usage is TRBV5-1 and J usage is TRBJ1-5; D is uncertain. The clonotype was recovered from a woman in her late teens or twenties with type 1 diabetes. CDR3 loop: CASSLAPGANQPQHF. CDR3 bases: TGCGCCAGCAGCTTGGCCCCCGGTGCTAATCAGCCCCAGCATTTT.